Listed here are 2 T cell receptor beta chains from one sample, sequenced in a study of regulatory T cells in long-lasting Graves disease. Time point noted: newly diagnosed GD, antithyroid drugs for less than 3 months. Researchers made the TCR library from RNA that was extracted from PBMCs. Sequencing libraries for TCR beta were prepared with iRepertoire HTBI primers and Arm-PCR of CDR3 regions. TCRdb called the multiplex PCR reads again in MiXCR, with one record for every CDR3 protein. The sample consists of approximately 300,000 distinct CDR3 sequences, about 20% of them appearing once. This material consisted of peripheral blood mononuclear cells (PBMCs), taken at new diagnosis, from a patient treated with antithyroid drugs. These receptors were taken from a female donor with Graves disease.

This clonotype was seen repeatedly, ten times or more. CDR3: CATSRGAGEETQYF. CDR3 in DNA: TGTGCCACCAGCAGAGGTGCAGGGGAAGAGACCCAGTACTTC. This chain links TRBV15 with TRBJ2-5, with D possibly being TRBD1 (6 bases). The CDR3 covers 14 residues. The V gene lost 1 base and the J gene lost 3 bases, with 9 bases spanning the gap. Germline V gene lookup returns CDR1 LNHNV and CDR2 YYDKDF (reference sequence).

There are many counts of this clonotype. Relative to the germline gene, one junction end is altered; a read error may explain this. Here the CDR3 DNA reads TGTGCCAACAGCTTAGCGGGAGGGAACACCGGGGAGCTGTTTTTT. Translated, it gives CANSLAGGNTGELFF. This chain joins TRBV7-2 and TRBJ2-2; 10 positions agree with TRBD2. This CDR3 contains 15 residues. Germline assignment: CDR1 SGHTA and CDR2 FQGNSA.